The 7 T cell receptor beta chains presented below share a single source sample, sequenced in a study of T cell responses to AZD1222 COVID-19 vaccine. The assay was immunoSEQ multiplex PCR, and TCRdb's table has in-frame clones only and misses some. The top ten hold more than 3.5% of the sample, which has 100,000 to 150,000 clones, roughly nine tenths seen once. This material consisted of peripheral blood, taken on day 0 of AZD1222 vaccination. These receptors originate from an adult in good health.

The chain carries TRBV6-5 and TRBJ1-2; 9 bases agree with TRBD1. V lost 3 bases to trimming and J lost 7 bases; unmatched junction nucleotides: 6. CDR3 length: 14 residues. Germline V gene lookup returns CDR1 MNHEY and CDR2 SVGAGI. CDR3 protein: CASSYGQGRSGYTF. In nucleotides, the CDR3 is TGTGCCAGCAGTTATGGACAGGGGAGAAGTGGCTACACCTTC.

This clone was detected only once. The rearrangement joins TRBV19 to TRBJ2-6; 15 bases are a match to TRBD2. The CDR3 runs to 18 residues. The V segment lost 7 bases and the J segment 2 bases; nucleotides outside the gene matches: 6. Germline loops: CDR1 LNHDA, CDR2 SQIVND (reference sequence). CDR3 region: CASIPGLAGGPGANVLTF. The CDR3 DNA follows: TGTGCCAGTATACCCGGACTAGCGGGAGGGCCTGGGGCCAACGTCCTGACTTTC.

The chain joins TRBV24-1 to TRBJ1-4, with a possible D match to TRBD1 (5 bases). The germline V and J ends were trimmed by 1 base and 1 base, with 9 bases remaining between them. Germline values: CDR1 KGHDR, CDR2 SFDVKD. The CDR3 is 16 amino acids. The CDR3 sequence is CATSDFGQGTNEKLFF. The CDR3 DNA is TGTGCCACCAGTGATTTCGGGCAGGGAACTAATGAAAAACTGTTTTTT.

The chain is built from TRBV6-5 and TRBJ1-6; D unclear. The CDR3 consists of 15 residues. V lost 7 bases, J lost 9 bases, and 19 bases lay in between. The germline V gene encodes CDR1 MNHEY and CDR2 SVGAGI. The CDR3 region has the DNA TGTGCCAGCACGTTGGCCTCCGCTATGGGTTCACCCCTCCACTTT. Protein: CASTLASAMGSPLHF.

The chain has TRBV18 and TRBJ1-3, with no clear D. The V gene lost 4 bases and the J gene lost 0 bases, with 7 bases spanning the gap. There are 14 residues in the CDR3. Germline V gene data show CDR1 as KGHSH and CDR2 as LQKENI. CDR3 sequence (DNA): TGTGCCAGCTCACTTGACCCCTCTGGAAACACCATATATTTT. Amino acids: CASSLDPSGNTIYF.

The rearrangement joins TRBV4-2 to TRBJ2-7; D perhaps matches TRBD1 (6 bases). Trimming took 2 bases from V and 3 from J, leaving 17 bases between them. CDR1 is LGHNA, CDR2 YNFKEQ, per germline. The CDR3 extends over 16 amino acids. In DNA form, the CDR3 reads TGTGCCAGCAGCCAAACCATCGTACAGGGTCTCTACGAGCAGTACTTC. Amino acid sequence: CASSQTIVQGLYEQYF.

The DNA for the CDR3 is TGTGCCACCAGTGATCCTCCGGTGTCCGGTGAGCAGTTCTTC. It is translated as CATSDPPVSGEQFF. The chain has TRBV24-1 and TRBJ2-1; no clear D gene. V was shortened by 3 bases and J by 9 bases, with 14 bases between the two germline ends. CDR1 and CDR2 (germline): KGHDR, SFDVKD. The CDR3 is 14 amino acids.